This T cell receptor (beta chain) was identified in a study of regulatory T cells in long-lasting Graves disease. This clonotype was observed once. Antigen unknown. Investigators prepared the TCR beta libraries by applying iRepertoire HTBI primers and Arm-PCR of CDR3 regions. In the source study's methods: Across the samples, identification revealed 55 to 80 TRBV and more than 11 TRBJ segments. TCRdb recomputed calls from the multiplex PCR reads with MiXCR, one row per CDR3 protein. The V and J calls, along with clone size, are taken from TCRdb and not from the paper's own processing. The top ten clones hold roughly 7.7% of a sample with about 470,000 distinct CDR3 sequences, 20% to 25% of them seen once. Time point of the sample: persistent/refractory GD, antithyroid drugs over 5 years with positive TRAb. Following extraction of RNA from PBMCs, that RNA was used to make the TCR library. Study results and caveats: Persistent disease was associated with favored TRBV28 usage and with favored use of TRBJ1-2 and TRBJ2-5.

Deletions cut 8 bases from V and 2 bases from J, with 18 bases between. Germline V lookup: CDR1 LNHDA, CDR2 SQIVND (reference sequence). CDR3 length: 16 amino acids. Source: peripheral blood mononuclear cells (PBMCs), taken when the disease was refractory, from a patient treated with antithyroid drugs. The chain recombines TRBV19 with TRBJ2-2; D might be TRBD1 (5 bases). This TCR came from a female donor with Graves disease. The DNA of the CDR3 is TGTGCCAGTCGACTGACCGGACAAACTAACACCGGGGAGCTGTTTTTT. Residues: CASRLTGQTNTGELFF.